This T cell receptor beta chain was found in a study of Ad26.COV2.S vaccination and SARS-CoV-2 variants. Indicated treatment: around 19 received Ad26.COV2.S at low or high dose, single or two shots; roughly 5 received placebo; per-sample allocation not given. Samples analyzed were those drawn on day 63 after the first vaccine or placebo injection. Immunization relied on an Ad26 vector, which expressed Wuhan-strain SARS-CoV-2 spike. This clone occurred a few times. Germline values: CDR1 SGHTA, CDR2 FQGNSA. Between the trimmed V and J ends, which lost 2 bases and 11 bases, there was a span of 15 bases. This CDR3 has 13 residues. Clones were read by immunoSEQ multiplex PCR, and TCRdb kept only the in-frame ones, dropping some. Of more than 300,000 clones listed, around 84% are singletons.

This TCR came from a person aged 18-65 years who received the Ad26.COV2.S COVID-19 vaccine or a placebo. The rearrangement links TRBV7-2 to TRBJ1-1; TRBD1 might be the D (5 bases). The sample here was peripheral blood, taken in a trial of Ad26.COV2.S vaccine versus placebo. The CDR3 reads CASSLQGVGAAFF. The CDR3 nucleotides read TGTGCCAGCAGCTTACAGGGTGTGGGCGCGGCTTTCTTT.